Below, 32 T cell receptor beta chains from the same sample are listed, as sequenced in a study of blood T cells in healthy people across ages. Next came a second PCR, run for about 6 to 12 cycles, which used a sample-barcoded 5' primer along with a J-beta primer mix. TCRdb re-analysed the 5' RACE reads in MiXCR, keeping a single row per CDR3 protein. The data hold approximately 1.5 million distinct CDR3 sequences, with 35% to 45% observed a single time. The sequenced sample was blood. The receptors come from a woman aged 18 to 35 in good health.

The chain links TRBV5-6 to TRBJ2-2; 7 bases are a match to TRBD1. Trimming removed 1 base from V and 4 bases from J; junction bases left unmatched: 7. CDR3 size: 16 residues. Germline CDR1 reads SGHDT; CDR2 reads YYEEEE. CDR3 nucleotide sequence: TGTGCCAGCAGCTTGCAGAGGGGGCTTATCACCGGGGAGCTGTTTTTT. It codes for CASSLQRGLITGELFF.

This clonotype was seen a few times. This chain connects TRBV4-1 to TRBJ1-2, with no clear D. The CDR3 is 15 amino acids. With 7 bases removed from V and 3 bases from J, the gap between germline ends came to 18 bases. Germline CDR1 reads MGHRA; CDR2 reads YSYEKL. The CDR3, as DNA: TGCGCCAGCACCCTAGCCCCCCCCGGGGACTATGGCTACACCTTC. This encodes CASTLAPPGDYGYTF.

This clonotype occurred a few times. The chain joins TRBV28 to TRBJ2-1; 9 positions match TRBD2. The CDR3 has 16 residues. V gave up 5 bases and J gave up 3 bases; unmatched junction bases: 8. CDR1 and CDR2 (germline): MDHEN, SYDVKM. In DNA form, the CDR3 reads TGTGCCAGCAGTCTTGGCGGGACTAGCAACTACAATGAGCAGTTCTTC. Residues: CASSLGGTSNYNEQFF.

The chain's CDR3 is CSALNSGANVLTF. For the CDR3, the DNA is TGCAGTGCTCTGAACTCTGGGGCCAACGTCCTGACTTTC. V gene TRBV20-1 combines with J gene TRBJ2-6; no clear D. The CDR3 extends over 13 amino acids. The V end was cut by 5 bases, the J end by 0 bases, with 5 bases between. In germline, CDR1 is DFQATT, CDR2 SNEGSKA (reference sequence).

For the CDR3, the DNA is TGCGCCAGCAGCCAACGGTTTACGGGGAGTGAGCAGTACTTC. Translated, it gives CASSQRFTGSEQYF. V is TRBV4-3 and J is TRBJ2-5; D is perhaps TRBD2 (5 bases). V was trimmed by 2 bases and J by 11 bases, leaving 18 bases between them. Per the germline V gene, CDR1 is LGHNA and CDR2 is YSLEER. CDR3 length: 14 residues.

This CDR3 reads CSASAGTGNEQYF. The CDR3 DNA reads as TGCAGTGCTAGTGCGGGGACGGGGAACGAGCAGTACTTC. The chain couples TRBV20-1 to TRBJ2-7; TRBD2 is a possible D gene (6 bases). V lost 3 bases, J lost 5 bases, and 14 bases lay in between. Germline CDR1 reads DFQATT; CDR2 reads SNEGSKA (reference sequence). The CDR3 contains 13 residues.

This clonotype was seen more than once but under ten times. This chain connects TRBV20-1 to TRBJ2-5; 11 nucleotides agree with TRBD2. After removal of 3 bases from V and 5 bases from J, the junction contained 8 bases not matched to a gene. CDR3 length equals 15 residues. Germline V gene sequence: CDR1 DFQATT, CDR2 SNEGSKA (reference sequence). CDR3 protein: CSARPLAGVSETQYF. In DNA form, the CDR3 reads TGCAGTGCTAGGCCACTAGCGGGAGTAAGCGAGACCCAGTACTTC.

V and J are TRBV15 and TRBJ1-1; 7 positions match TRBD1. CDR3 length: 17 amino acids. With V trimmed by 3 bases and J by 5 bases, 15 bases remained unmatched. Germline V lookup: CDR1 LNHNV, CDR2 YYDKDF (reference sequence). CDR3 amino acids: CATSRRLPTQGPTEAFF. The CDR3, as DNA: TGTGCCACCAGCAGGAGACTTCCGACACAGGGGCCTACTGAAGCTTTCTTT.

V is TRBV6-2 or TRBV6-3 and J is TRBJ2-1; D tentatively fits TRBD1 or TRBD2 (5 bases each). CDR1 and CDR2 from the germline V gene are MNHEY and SVGEGT. This CDR3 is built from 14 residues. Trimming stripped 6 bases from V and 2 bases from J, with 11 bases between. The CDR3 reads CASRGAGTYNEQFF. Here the CDR3 DNA reads TGTGCCAGCAGGGGAGCAGGGACCTACAATGAGCAGTTCTTC.

V and J are TRBV7-9 and TRBJ1-2, with TRBD1 matching 7 bases. With V trimmed by 0 bases and J by 8 bases, 3 bases remained unmatched. CDR3 length: 13 residues. CDR1 and CDR2 from the germline V gene are SEHNR and FQNEAQ (reference sequence). CDR3 region: CASSLAGGEGYTF. The CDR3 DNA reads as TGTGCCAGCAGCTTAGCAGGGGGCGAGGGCTACACCTTC. Filled out from reference TRBV7-9 and TRBJ1-2, the complete variable domain reads DTGVSQNPRHKITKRGQNVTFRCDPISEHNRLYWYRQTLGQGPEFLTYFQNEAQLEKSRLLSDRFSAERPKGSFSTLEIQRTEQGDSAMYLCASSLAGGEGYTFGSGTRLTVV.

The rearrangement uses TRBV5-1 and TRBJ2-7; D is ambiguous. With 5 bases removed from V and 6 bases from J, the gap between germline ends came to 15 bases. The CDR3 has 13 amino acids. CDR1 is SGHRS and CDR2 is YFSETQ in the germline V gene. The CDR3 reads CASRQGKICEQYF. The CDR3 DNA reads as TGCGCCAGCAGACAAGGGAAGATCTGCGAGCAGTACTTC. Full variable domain (missing parts from reference TRBV5-1 and TRBJ2-7): KAGVTQTPRYLIKTRGQQVTLSCSPISGHRSVSWYQQTPGQGLQFLFEYFSETQRNKGNFPGRFSGRQFSNSRSEMNVSTLELGDSALYLCASRQGKICEQYFGPGTRLTVT.

V gene TRBV24-1 combines with J gene TRBJ2-2; D not certain. The CDR3 consists of 15 residues. Trimming removed 5 bases at V and 0 bases at J, with 9 bases between. Per germline, CDR1 KGHDR and CDR2 SFDVKD. CDR3 region: CATSARQTNTGELFF. The CDR3 DNA sequence: TGTGCCACCAGTGCCCGGCAGACGAACACCGGGGAGCTGTTTTTT.

The chain combines TRBV27 with TRBJ2-7; D perhaps matches TRBD2 (6 bases). V lost 3 bases and J lost 6, with 15 bases in between. This CDR3 comprises 14 residues. Germline lookup yields CDR1 MNHEY and CDR2 SMNVEV (reference sequence). The CDR3 protein is CASSLGGWVSEQYF. As DNA, the CDR3 is TGTGCCAGCAGTTTGGGGGGTTGGGTTTCCGAGCAGTACTTC.

The CDR3 coding sequence is TGTGCCAGCAGCTTGGGCTCGTTTGGGGCGAATACGCAGTATTTT. It specifies CASSLGSFGANTQYF. This chain joins TRBV7-8 and TRBJ2-3; weak D call: TRBD1 (5 bases). The V gene lost 3 bases and the J gene lost 7 bases, with 17 bases spanning the gap. Per the germline V gene, CDR1 is SGHVS and CDR2 is FQNEAQ. The CDR3 has 15 amino acids. Full variable domain (remainder filled in from reference TRBV7-8 and TRBJ2-3): GAGVSQSPRYKVAKRGQDVALRCDPISGHVSLFWYQQALGQGPEFLTYFQNEAQLDKSGLPSDRFFAERPEGSVSTLKIQRTQQEDSAVYLCASSLGSFGANTQYFGPGTRLTVL.

There are a few counts of this clonotype. The V call is TRBV6-5, the J call TRBJ2-3, with TRBD1 matching 9 bases. V was pared by 2 bases and J by 8 bases, with 17 bases of the junction left unmatched. CDR1 MNHEY and CDR2 SVGAGI come from the germline V gene. There are 18 residues in the CDR3. CDR3 in DNA: TGTGCCAGCAGTTACCTCAAACCGTCCGGGACAGGGTACGGTACGCAGTATTTT. Amino acids: CASSYLKPSGTGYGTQYF.

This clonotype was seen a handful of times. The rearrangement links TRBV5-6 to TRBJ2-3; D gene ambiguous. The V end was cut by 4 bases, the J end by 1 base, with 7 bases between. The germline gives CDR1 SGHDT, CDR2 YYEEEE. The CDR3 spans 13 residues. Here the CDR3 DNA reads TGTGCCAGCAGCCGGACCCGCACAGATACGCAGTATTTT. Amino acid sequence: CASSRTRTDTQYF. Filled out from reference TRBV5-6 and TRBJ2-3, the complete variable domain reads DAGVTQSPTHLIKTRGQQVTLRCSPKSGHDTVSWYQQALGQGPQFIFQYYEEEERQRGNFPDRFSGHQFPNYSSELNVNALLLGDSALYLCASSRTRTDTQYFGPGTRLTVL.

This rearrangement joins TRBV20-1 to TRBJ1-1, with D possibly being TRBD1 (5 bases). The CDR3 loop spans 13 amino acids. The germline gives CDR1 DFQATT, CDR2 SNEGSKA (reference sequence). V gave up 0 bases and J gave up 8 bases, with 13 bases separating them. CDR3 protein: CSARDLLWTEAFF. The CDR3 nucleotides are TGCAGTGCTAGAGACCTCCTGTGGACAGAAGCTTTCTTT.

J is TRBJ2-5 and V is TRBV4-2; no firm D call. The CDR3 has 13 amino acids. V was trimmed by 0 bases and J by 11 bases, leaving 13 bases between them. Germline CDR1 reads LGHNA; CDR2 reads YNFKEQ. CDR3 coding DNA: TGTGCCAGCAGCCAAGATGGCGCCGGTGAGCAGTACTTC. Protein: CASSQDGAGEQYF.

In its sample, this clonotype was seen a few times. A much larger clone lies a single base off, so this may be a read error. The rearrangement joins TRBV20-1 to TRBJ1-5; D is perhaps TRBD1 (6 bases). The V end lost 5 bases, the J end lost 6 bases, and 14 bases lay between the germline ends. The CDR3 has 13 amino acids. Germline V lookup: CDR1 DFQATT, CDR2 SNEGSKA (reference sequence). CDR3 sequence: CSAGGGSTQPQHF. Here the CDR3 DNA reads TGCAGTGCTGGAGGGGGGAGTACTCAGCCCCAGCATTTT.

This clonotype was detected only a few times. J is TRBJ1-1 and V is TRBV28; D is undetermined. The CDR3 loop spans 13 amino acids. Germline CDR1 and CDR2: MDHEN and SYDVKM. V gave up 4 bases and J gave up 4 bases, with 10 bases separating them. Written as DNA, the CDR3 is TGTGCCAGCAGTTGGCTTCCAGGCACTGAAGCTTTCTTT. It codes for CASSWLPGTEAFF.

V gene TRBV20-1 combines with J gene TRBJ1-2; 9 bases line up with TRBD1. CDR3 size: 15 residues. V was clipped by 4 bases and J by 5 bases; unmatched bases: 11. Germline V gives CDR1 DFQATT, CDR2 SNEGSKA (reference sequence). The CDR3 reads CSATAGTGLWYGYTF. CDR3 DNA: TGCAGTGCTACCGCAGGGACAGGGTTGTGGTATGGCTACACCTTC.

The chain couples TRBV29-1 to TRBJ2-3; D is tentatively TRBD1 or TRBD2 (5 bases each). This CDR3 is built from 17 residues. Trimming removed 0 bases at V and 0 bases at J, with 16 bases between. Germline CDR1 SQVTM, CDR2 ANQGSEA. CDR3 sequence reads: CSVEDRDQGISTDTQYF. The CDR3 DNA follows: TGCAGCGTTGAAGACAGGGACCAAGGGATCAGCACAGATACGCAGTATTTT.

The chain recombines TRBV20-1 with TRBJ2-1; no definite D call. CDR1 DFQATT and CDR2 SNEGSKA come from the germline V gene (reference sequence). V lost 6 bases and J 4 bases, leaving 13 bases between the germline ends. The CDR3 is 13 amino acids. The CDR3 sequence is CSALAGRYNEQFF. CDR3 DNA: TGCAGTGCGCTTGCTGGGCGATACAATGAGCAGTTCTTC.

The table lists this clonotype with a few counts. In nucleotides, the CDR3 is TGTGCCAGCAGCTCCTTCGACCTCACACCCCTCCACTTT. Encoded protein: CASSSFDLTPLHF. This sequence joins TRBV12-3 or TRBV12-4 and TRBJ1-6; no definite D call. V shed 6 bases and J shed 11 bases, with 14 bases lying between them. The CDR3 loop spans 13 amino acids.

The V call is TRBV20-1, the J call TRBJ2-1; tentatively, D is TRBD2 (6 bases). CDR3 length: 17 residues. Germline-derived CDR1 and CDR2 are DFQATT and SNEGSKA (reference sequence). V lost 5 bases and J 5 bases, leaving 25 bases between the germline ends. This CDR3 reads CSAGSTTPGRGDNEQFF. Here the CDR3 DNA reads TGCAGTGCTGGATCTACGACCCCCGGGAGAGGGGACAATGAGCAGTTCTTC.

The chain is built from TRBV20-1 and TRBJ2-1, with D tentatively TRBD2 (7 bases). V was shortened by 0 bases and J by 3 bases, with 12 bases between the two germline ends. The germline V gene has CDR1 DFQATT and CDR2 SNEGSKA (reference sequence). There are 15 residues in the CDR3. CDR3 DNA sequence: TGCAGTGCTAGAGATAGGGGGGGGGTCTACAATGAGCAGTTCTTC. This gives the protein CSARDRGGVYNEQFF.

The chain combines TRBV20-1 with TRBJ1-2, with D possibly being TRBD1 (5 bases). V lost 5 bases and J lost 0, with 16 bases in between. The CDR3 is 15 residues long. The germline V gene has CDR1 DFQATT and CDR2 SNEGSKA (reference sequence). CDR3 nucleotides: TGCAGTGCTGCAGGGACGAACCGAGCTAACTATGGCTACACCTTC. This encodes CSAAGTNRANYGYTF.

The sample holds many counts of this clonotype. CDR3 sequence reads: CASSVGFTDTQYF. CDR3 coding DNA: TGTGCCAGCAGCGTAGGGTTCACAGATACGCAGTATTTT. This rearrangement joins TRBV9 to TRBJ2-3; no clear D. With 0 bases removed from V and 2 bases from J, the gap between germline ends came to 4 bases. CDR1 is SGDLS and CDR2 is YYNGEE in the germline V gene. The length of the CDR3 is 13 residues. Full variable domain (remainder filled in from reference TRBV9 and TRBJ2-3): DSGVTQTPKHLITATGQRVTLRCSPRSGDLSVYWYQQSLDQGLQFLIQYYNGEERAKGNILERFSAQQFPDLHSELNLSSLELGDSALYFCASSVGFTDTQYFGPGTRLTVL.

CDR3 sequence reads: CASSPRQGGNEQFF. CDR3 nucleotides: TGTGCCAGCAGCCCACGACAGGGAGGCAATGAGCAGTTCTTC. This chain links TRBV7-8 with TRBJ2-1, with D possibly matching TRBD1 (7 bases). Trimming left V 5 bases short and J 6 bases short, with 14 bases between. The CDR3 consists of 14 residues. Germline V gene lookup returns CDR1 SGHVS and CDR2 FQNEAQ. The entire variable domain, with the rest obtained from reference TRBV7-8 and TRBJ2-1, is as follows: GAGVSQSPRYKVAKRGQDVALRCDPISGHVSLFWYQQALGQGPEFLTYFQNEAQLDKSGLPSDRFFAERPEGSVSTLKIQRTQQEDSAVYLCASSPRQGGNEQFFGPGTRLTVL.

The J gene is TRBJ2-2, the V gene TRBV7-9; weak D call: TRBD2 (7 bases). Deletions cut 5 bases from V and 7 bases from J, with 17 bases between. The germline gives CDR1 SEHNR, CDR2 FQNEAQ (reference sequence). This CDR3 is built from 15 residues. CDR3 in DNA: TGTGCCAGCAGCGCTAAGGCGGGGGCCGTCGGGGAGCTGTTTTTT. It is translated as CASSAKAGAVGELFF.

The chain employs TRBV20-1 and TRBJ2-1, with 12 positions matching TRBD2. Trimming at V came to 0 bases and at J to 0 bases, leaving 3 bases not matched to a gene. The CDR3 is 17 residues long. From germline, CDR1 is DFQATT and CDR2 SNEGSKA (reference sequence). The CDR3 nucleotides are TGCAGTGCTAGAGAAGGACTAGCGGGACACTCCTACAATGAGCAGTTCTTC. It translates to CSAREGLAGHSYNEQFF.

In this sample, this clonotype turned up a few times. The genes are TRBV20-1 and TRBJ2-7; 10 bases match TRBD2. The CDR3 runs 14 residues. V lost 5 bases and J lost 0; bases outside the gene matches: 4. Germline lookup yields CDR1 DFQATT and CDR2 SNEGSKA (reference sequence). The CDR3 DNA follows: TGCAGTGCTCAAACTAGCGGGACCTCCTACGAGCAGTACTTC. Its translation is CSAQTSGTSYEQYF.